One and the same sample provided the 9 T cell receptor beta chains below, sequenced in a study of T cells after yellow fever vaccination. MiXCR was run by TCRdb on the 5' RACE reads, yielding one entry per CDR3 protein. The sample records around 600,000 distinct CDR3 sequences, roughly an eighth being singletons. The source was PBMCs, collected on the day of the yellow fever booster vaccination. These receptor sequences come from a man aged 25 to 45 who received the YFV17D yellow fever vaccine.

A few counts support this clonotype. CDR3 protein: CASGPGGASGSLNEQFF. In DNA, the CDR3 is TGTGCCAGCGGGCCTGGGGGGGCTAGCGGGAGTTTGAATGAGCAGTTCTTC. V is TRBV6-1 and J is TRBJ2-1; 10 bases are shared with TRBD2. The CDR3 is 17 residues long. In germline, CDR1 is MNHNS, CDR2 SASEGT. V trimming: 8 bases; J trimming: 7 bases; junction bases outside the gene matches: 17.

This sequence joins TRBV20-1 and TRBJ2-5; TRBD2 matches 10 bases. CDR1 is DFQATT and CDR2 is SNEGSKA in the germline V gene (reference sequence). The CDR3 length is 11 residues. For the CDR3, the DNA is TGCAGCCTAGCGGGAGAAGAGACCCAGTACTTC. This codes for CSLAGEETQYF.

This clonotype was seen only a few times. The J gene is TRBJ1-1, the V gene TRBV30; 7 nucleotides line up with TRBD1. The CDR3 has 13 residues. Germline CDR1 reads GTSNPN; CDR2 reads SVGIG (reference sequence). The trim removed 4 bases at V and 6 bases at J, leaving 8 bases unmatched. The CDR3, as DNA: TGTGCCTGGAATCCAGGGGGGTTATCTGAAGCTTTCTTT. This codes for CAWNPGGLSEAFF.

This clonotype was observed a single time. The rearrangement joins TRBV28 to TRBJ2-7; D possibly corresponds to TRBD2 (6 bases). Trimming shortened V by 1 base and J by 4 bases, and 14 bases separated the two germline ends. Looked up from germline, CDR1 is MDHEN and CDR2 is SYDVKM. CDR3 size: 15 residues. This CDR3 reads CASSLSPGLGYEQYF. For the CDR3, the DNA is TGTGCCAGCAGTTTATCCCCGGGACTCGGATACGAGCAGTACTTC.

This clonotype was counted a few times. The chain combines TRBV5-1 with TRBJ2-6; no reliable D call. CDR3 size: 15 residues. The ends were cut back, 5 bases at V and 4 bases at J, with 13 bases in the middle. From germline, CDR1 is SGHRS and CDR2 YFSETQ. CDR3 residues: CASSMVTAGANVLTF. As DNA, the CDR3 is TGCGCCAGCAGTATGGTAACGGCAGGGGCCAACGTCCTGACTTTC.

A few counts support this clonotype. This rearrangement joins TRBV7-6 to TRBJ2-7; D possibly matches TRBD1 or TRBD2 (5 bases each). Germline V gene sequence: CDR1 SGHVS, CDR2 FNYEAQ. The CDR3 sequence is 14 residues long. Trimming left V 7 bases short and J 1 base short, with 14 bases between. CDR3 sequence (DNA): TGTGCCAGCACTACCGAGGGGCCTTCCTACGAGCAGTACTTC. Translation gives CASTTEGPSYEQYF.

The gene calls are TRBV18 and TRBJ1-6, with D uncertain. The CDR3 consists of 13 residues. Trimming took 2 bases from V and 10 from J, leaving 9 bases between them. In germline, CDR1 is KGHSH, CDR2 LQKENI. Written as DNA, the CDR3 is TGTGCCAGCTCACCAAGCGTCCCCTCACCCCTCCACTTT. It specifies CASSPSVPSPLHF.

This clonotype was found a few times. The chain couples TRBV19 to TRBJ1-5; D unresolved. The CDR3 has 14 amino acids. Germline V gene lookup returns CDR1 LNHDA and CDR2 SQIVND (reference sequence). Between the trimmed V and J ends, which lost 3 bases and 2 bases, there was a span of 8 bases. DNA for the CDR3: TGTGCCAGTAGTATTATCTCGGGCAATCAGCCCCAGCATTTT. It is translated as CASSIISGNQPQHF.

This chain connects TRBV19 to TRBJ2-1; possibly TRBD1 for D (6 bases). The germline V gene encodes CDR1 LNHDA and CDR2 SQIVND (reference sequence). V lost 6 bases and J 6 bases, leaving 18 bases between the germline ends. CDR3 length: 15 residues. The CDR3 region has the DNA TGTGCCAGTAGCACCTGGCCAGGGGTCACCAATGAGCAGTTCTTC. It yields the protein CASSTWPGVTNEQFF.